One and the same sample provided the 5 T cell receptor beta chains below, sequenced in a study of control samples from healthy donors and cancer patients (dated by TCRdb to the early 2020s). Library construction relied on the immunoSEQ multiplex PCR assay. TCRdb re-hosts the immuneACCESS table, in-frame sequences only. Its copies lack some clones; in the studies checked, an unresolved V gene accounts for under half of them, and the cause for the rest is not known. For this sample there are roughly 200,000 clones; roughly 94% appear just once. The ten largest clones represent about 1.6% of the sample. The specimen sequenced was blood. These receptor sequences come from a man aged 50 to 59 in good health.

The chain uses TRBV24-1 and TRBJ1-1; TRBD1 might be the D (6 bases). Germline lookup yields CDR1 KGHDR and CDR2 SFDVKD. The CDR3 contains 13 residues. The V and J ends lost 4 bases and 4 bases respectively, with 9 bases between them. This chain's CDR3 is CATSEQGGTEAFF. The CDR3 bases are TGTGCCACCAGTGAACAGGGAGGCACTGAAGCTTTCTTT.

This chain connects TRBV30 to TRBJ1-6; D not resolved. Deletions cut 4 bases from V and 6 bases from J, with 10 bases between. This CDR3 is 13 amino acids long. Looked up from germline, CDR1 is GTSNPN and CDR2 is SVGIG (reference sequence). CDR3 coding DNA: TGTGCCTGGAAAGGGAATGCTAATTCACCCCTCCACTTT. It codes for CAWKGNANSPLHF. Filled out from reference TRBV30 and TRBJ1-6, the complete variable domain reads SQTIHQWPATLVQPVGSPLSLECTVEGTSNPNLYWYRQAAGRGLQLLFYSVGIGQISSEVPQNLSASRPQDRQFILSSKKLLLSDSGFYLCAWKGNANSPLHFGNGTRLTVT.

The chain uses TRBV5-1 and TRBJ2-5; 11 bases line up with TRBD1. V dropped 3 bases and J dropped 0; count of bases not matched to a gene: 1. This CDR3 is built from 15 residues. CDR1 and CDR2 from the germline V gene are SGHRS and YFSETQ. The CDR3 nucleotides are TGCGCCAGCAGCTCGGGACAGGGGGACCAAGAGACCCAGTACTTC. It is translated as CASSSGQGDQETQYF.

The rearrangement uses TRBV25-1 and TRBJ2-1; 11 nucleotides line up with TRBD2. This CDR3 comprises 16 residues. In germline, CDR1 is MGHDK, CDR2 SYGVNS. V dropped 3 bases and J dropped 10; count of bases not matched to a gene: 11. The CDR3 reads CASSDYSGGAPYEQFF. CDR3 bases: TGTGCCAGCAGTGACTATAGCGGGGGGGCCCCTTACGAGCAGTTCTTC.

V and J are TRBV11-3 and TRBJ2-3, with 7 nucleotides matching TRBD1. The V and J ends lost 5 bases and 1 base, in that order; junction bases with no gene match: 6. Germline CDR1 is SGHNT and CDR2 is YENEEA. CDR3 length: 15 residues. For the CDR3, the DNA is TGTGCCAGCAGCAAAAGACAGGGAGGCACAGATACGCAGTATTTT. This encodes CASSKRQGGTDTQYF.